This TCR beta chain was identified in a study of cytomegalovirus exposure and HLA in healthy donors. With 1 base removed from V and 4 bases from J, the gap between germline ends came to 22 bases. Germline-derived CDR1 and CDR2 are LNHNV and YYDKDF (reference sequence). This CDR3 comprises 19 residues. Concerning this clone: Its target is unknown.

The study, taken as a whole, reports: Reportedly, diagnosis of cytomegalovirus status by the classifier showed high specificity and sensitivity. Among the sequence variants, a highly shared cluster was likely an artifact of sequencing. Most subjects' HLA-A and HLA-B alleles were reportedly predicted from TCR beta sequences.

PCR was performed using 60 Vbeta and 13 Jbeta primers. The assay was immunoSEQ multiplex PCR, and TCRdb's table has in-frame clones only and misses some. Of 250,000 to 350,000 clones listed, around nine tenths are singletons. The chain has TRBV15 and TRBJ2-2; a possible D gene is TRBD2 (5 bases). The sample taken for sequencing was PBMCs. The source of this sequence is a young woman in good health and CMV-seronegative. For the CDR3, the DNA is TGTGCCACCAGCAGAGGCCGCGGGTCCGGGGATCGAACCACCGGGGAGCTGTTTTTT. It yields the protein CATSRGRGSGDRTTGELFF.